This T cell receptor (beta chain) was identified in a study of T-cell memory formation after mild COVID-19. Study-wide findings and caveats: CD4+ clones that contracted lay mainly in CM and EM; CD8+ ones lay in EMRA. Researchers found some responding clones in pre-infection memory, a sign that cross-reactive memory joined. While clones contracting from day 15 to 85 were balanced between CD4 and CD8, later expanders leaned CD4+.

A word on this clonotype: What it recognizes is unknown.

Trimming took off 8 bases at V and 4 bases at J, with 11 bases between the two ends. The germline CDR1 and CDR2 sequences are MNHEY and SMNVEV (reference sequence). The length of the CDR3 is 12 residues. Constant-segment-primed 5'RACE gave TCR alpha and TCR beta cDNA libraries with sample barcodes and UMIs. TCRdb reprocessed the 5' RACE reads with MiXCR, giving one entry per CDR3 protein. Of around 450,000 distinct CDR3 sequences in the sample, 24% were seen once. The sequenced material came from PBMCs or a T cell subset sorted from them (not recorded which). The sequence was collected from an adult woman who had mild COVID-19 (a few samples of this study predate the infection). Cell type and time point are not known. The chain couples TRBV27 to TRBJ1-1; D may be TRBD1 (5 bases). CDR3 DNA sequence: TGTGCCAGCGGTGCAGGGCTCACTGAAGCTTTCTTT. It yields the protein CASGAGLTEAFF.